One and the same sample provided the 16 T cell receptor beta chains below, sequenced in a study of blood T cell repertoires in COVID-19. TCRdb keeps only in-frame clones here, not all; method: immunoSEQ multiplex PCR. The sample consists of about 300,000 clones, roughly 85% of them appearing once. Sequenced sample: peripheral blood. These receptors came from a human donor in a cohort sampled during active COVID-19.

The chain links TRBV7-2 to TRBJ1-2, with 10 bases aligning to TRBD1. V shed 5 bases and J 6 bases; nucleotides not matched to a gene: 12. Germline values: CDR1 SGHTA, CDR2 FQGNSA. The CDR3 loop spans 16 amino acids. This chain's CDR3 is CASSPPGTGDVDGYTF. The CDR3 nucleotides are TGTGCCAGCAGCCCCCCCGGGACAGGGGATGTCGATGGCTACACCTTC.

The CDR3 bases are TGTGCCAGCAGTACCGGGACTAGCGGATACGAGCAGTACTTC. Its translation: CASSTGTSGYEQYF. This chain uses TRBV6-5 with TRBJ2-7; 11 bases map to TRBD2. The J segment lost 4 bases and the V segment lost 5 bases, leaving 4 bases of the junction unmatched. There are 14 residues in the CDR3. CDR1 and CDR2 from the germline V gene are MNHEY and SVGAGI.

Here the CDR3 reads CASSPGGPTGYTF. CDR3 nucleotide sequence: TGTGCCAGCAGCCCTGGGGGCCCGACGGGGTACACCTTC. The rearrangement uses TRBV6-6 and TRBJ1-2, with D possibly matching TRBD1 (6 bases). V was cut by 6 bases and J by 11 bases, with 19 bases left in between. CDR3 size: 13 residues. Germline CDR1 MNHNY, CDR2 SVGAGI (reference sequence).

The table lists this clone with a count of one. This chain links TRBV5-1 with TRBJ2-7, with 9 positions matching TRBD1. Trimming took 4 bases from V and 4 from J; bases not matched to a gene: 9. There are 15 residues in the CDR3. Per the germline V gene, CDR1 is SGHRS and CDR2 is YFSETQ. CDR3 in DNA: TGCGCCAGCAGCAGGGGACAGGGAGAAAAATACGAGCAGTACTTC. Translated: CASSRGQGEKYEQYF.

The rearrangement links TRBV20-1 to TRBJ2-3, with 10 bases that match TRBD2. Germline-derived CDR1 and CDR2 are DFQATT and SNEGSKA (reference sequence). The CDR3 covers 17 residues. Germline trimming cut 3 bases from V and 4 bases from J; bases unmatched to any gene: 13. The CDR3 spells CSASGVQASGRPDTQYF. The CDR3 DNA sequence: TGCAGTGCTAGTGGGGTCCAGGCTAGCGGGAGACCAGATACGCAGTATTTT.

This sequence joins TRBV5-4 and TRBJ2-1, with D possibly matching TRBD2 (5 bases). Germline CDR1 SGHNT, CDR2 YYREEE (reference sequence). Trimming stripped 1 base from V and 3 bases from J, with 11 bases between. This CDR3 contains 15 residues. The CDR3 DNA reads TGTGCCAGCAGCTTGTCAGGACTGCACTACAATGAGCAGTTCTTC. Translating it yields CASSLSGLHYNEQFF.

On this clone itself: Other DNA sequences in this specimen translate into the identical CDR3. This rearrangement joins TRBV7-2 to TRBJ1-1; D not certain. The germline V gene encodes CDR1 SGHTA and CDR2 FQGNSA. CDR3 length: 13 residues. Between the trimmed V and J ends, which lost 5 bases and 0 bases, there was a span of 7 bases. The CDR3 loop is CASSTTVNTEAFF. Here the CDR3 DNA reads TGTGCCAGCAGCACCACGGTGAACACTGAAGCTTTCTTT. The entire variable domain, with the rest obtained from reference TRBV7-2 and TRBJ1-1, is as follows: GAGVSQSPSNKVTEKGKDVELRCDPISGHTALYWYRQSLGQGLEFLIYFQGNSAPDKSGLPSDRFSAERTGGSVSTLTIQRTQQEDSAVYLCASSTTVNTEAFFGQGTRLTVV.

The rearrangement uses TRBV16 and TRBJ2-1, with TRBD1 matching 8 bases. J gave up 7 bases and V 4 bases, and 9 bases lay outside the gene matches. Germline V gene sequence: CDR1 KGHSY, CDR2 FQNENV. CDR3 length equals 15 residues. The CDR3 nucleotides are TGTGCCAGCAGCCCACAGGGGGAGGTGACGAATGAGCAGTTCTTC. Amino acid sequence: CASSPQGEVTNEQFF.

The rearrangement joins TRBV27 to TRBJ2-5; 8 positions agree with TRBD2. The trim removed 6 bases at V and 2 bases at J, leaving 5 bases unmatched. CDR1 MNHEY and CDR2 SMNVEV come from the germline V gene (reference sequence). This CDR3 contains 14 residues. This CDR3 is CASRSGSWQETQYF. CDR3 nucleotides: TGTGCCAGCAGGAGCGGGAGTTGGCAAGAGACCCAGTACTTC.

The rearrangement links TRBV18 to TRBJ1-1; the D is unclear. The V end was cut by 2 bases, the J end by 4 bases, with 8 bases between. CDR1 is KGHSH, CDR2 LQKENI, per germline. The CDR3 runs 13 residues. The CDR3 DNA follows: TGTGCCAGCTCACCAACAGAAACCACTGAAGCTTTCTTT. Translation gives CASSPTETTEAFF.

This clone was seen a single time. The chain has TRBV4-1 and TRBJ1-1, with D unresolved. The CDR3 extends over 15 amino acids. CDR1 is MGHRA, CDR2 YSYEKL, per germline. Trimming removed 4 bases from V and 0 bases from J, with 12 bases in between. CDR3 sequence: CASSLLQSMNTEAFF. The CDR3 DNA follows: TGCGCCAGCAGCCTTCTACAGAGCATGAACACTGAAGCTTTCTTT.

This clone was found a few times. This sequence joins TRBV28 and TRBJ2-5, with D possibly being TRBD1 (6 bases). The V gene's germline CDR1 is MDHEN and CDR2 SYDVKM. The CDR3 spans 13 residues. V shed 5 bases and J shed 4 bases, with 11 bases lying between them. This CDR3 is CASSLGQLETQYF. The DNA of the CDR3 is TGTGCCAGCAGTCTTGGACAGTTAGAGACCCAGTACTTC. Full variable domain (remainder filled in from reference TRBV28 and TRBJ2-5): DVKVTQSSRYLVKRTGEKVFLECVQDMDHENMFWYRQDPGLGLRLIYFSYDVKMKEKGDIPEGYSVSREKKERFSLILESASTNQTSMYLCASSLGQLETQYFGPGTRLLVL.

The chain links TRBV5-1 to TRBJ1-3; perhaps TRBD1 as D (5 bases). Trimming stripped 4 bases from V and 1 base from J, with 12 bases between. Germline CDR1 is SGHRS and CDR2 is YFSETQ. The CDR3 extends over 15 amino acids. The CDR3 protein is CASSPLTASGNTIYF. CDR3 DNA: TGCGCCAGCAGCCCATTGACAGCATCTGGAAACACCATATATTTT.

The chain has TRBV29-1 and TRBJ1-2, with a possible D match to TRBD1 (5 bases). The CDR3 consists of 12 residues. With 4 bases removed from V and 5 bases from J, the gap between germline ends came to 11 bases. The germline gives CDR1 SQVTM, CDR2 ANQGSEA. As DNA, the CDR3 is TGCAGCGTTGGGGACTCTCAATATGGCTACACCTTC. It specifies CSVGDSQYGYTF.

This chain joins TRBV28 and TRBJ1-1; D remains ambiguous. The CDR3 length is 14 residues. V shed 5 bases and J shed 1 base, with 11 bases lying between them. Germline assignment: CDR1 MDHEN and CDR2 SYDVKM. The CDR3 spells CASSGHRQNTEAFF. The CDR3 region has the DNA TGTGCCAGCAGTGGTCACCGACAGAACACTGAAGCTTTCTTT.

CDR3: CASSLGQGAYNEQFF. In DNA, the CDR3 is TGTGCCAGCAGCTTAGGGCAGGGGGCCTACAATGAGCAGTTCTTC. The chain is built from TRBV7-2 and TRBJ2-1, with 7 bases matching TRBD1. Germline V gives CDR1 SGHTA, CDR2 FQGNSA. The V and J ends lost 1 base and 2 bases, in that order; junction bases with no gene match: 2. The CDR3 has 15 residues.